The next 8 T cell receptor beta chains were all read from a single sample in a study of PD-1 blockade in classical Hodgkin lymphoma. As for time point: cycle 4 day 1 (C4D1), after 5 to 7 weeks of nivolumab. With no exception, relapse followed autologous stem cell transplantation in all patients, and brentuximab vedotin exposure varied. Method: immunoSEQ multiplex PCR; TCRdb's copy keeps in-frame clones and lacks some. The sample lists 75,000 to 100,000 clones, about 92% occurring once. The sample in question was peripheral blood mononuclear cells (PBMCs), obtained before the fourth cycle of nivolumab. These TCRs come from a human donor with classical Hodgkin lymphoma.

The V gene is TRBV27, the J gene TRBJ2-2; D is unclear. The CDR3 sequence is 12 residues long. Per germline, CDR1 MNHEY and CDR2 SMNVEV (reference sequence). Trimming left V 7 bases short and J 5 bases short, with 8 bases between. The CDR3: CASKYGTGELFF. CDR3 sequence (DNA): TGTGCCAGCAAGTATGGTACCGGGGAGCTGTTTTTT.

V gene TRBV14 combines with J gene TRBJ2-7; D is undetermined. There are 13 residues in the CDR3. Trimming pared 5 bases from V and 4 bases from J, leaving 12 bases between. Per germline, CDR1 SGHDN and CDR2 FVKESK. The CDR3 DNA reads as TGTGCCAGCAGCTACGTCACCGGGTACGAGCAGTACTTC. It encodes CASSYVTGYEQYF.

CDR3 sequence reads: CASGYGTAYGYTF. The CDR3 nucleotides are TGTGCCAGCGGGTACGGGACAGCCTATGGCTACACCTTC. The chain employs TRBV25-1 and TRBJ1-2; the match to TRBD1 covers 7 bases. CDR1 MGHDK and CDR2 SYGVNS come from the germline V gene. J gave up 4 bases and V 8 bases, and 7 bases lay outside the gene matches. This CDR3 is 13 amino acids long.

The chain links TRBV28 to TRBJ2-1, with D maybe TRBD2 (5 bases). Germline CDR1 is MDHEN and CDR2 is SYDVKM. This CDR3 is 14 amino acids long. The ends were cut back, 8 bases at V and 1 base at J, with 12 bases in the middle. The CDR3 is CASGYSDSYNEQFF. CDR3 DNA sequence: TGTGCCAGCGGCTATAGCGATTCCTACAATGAGCAGTTCTTC.

V and J are TRBV2 and TRBJ1-2; D unresolved. Germline values: CDR1 SNHLY, CDR2 FYNNEI. V was cut by 6 bases and J by 8 bases, with 22 bases left in between. The CDR3 covers 15 residues. The CDR3 coding sequence is TGTGCCAGCAGCGATTCGTACGGGATAGTGTGGGGCTACACCTTC. Translation: CASSDSYGIVWGYTF.

The chain combines TRBV29-1 with TRBJ2-5, with TRBD1 matching 8 bases. V lost 6 bases, J lost 8 bases, and 11 bases stayed unmatched. The CDR3 covers 13 residues. CDR1 is SQVTM, CDR2 ANQGSEA, per germline. The DNA of the CDR3 is TGCAGCGTCCGGACAGGGCTAAGAGAAACCCAGTACTTC. Amino acids: CSVRTGLRETQYF.

The chain uses TRBV28 and TRBJ2-3; D might be TRBD1 or TRBD2, each matching 6 bases. Germline values: CDR1 MDHEN, CDR2 SYDVKM. The CDR3 loop spans 17 amino acids. V gave up 1 base and J gave up 1 base, with 15 bases separating them. The CDR3, as DNA: TGTGCCAGCAGTTTATCTCCAAGGGGGGCCCGCACAGATACGCAGTATTTT. It yields the protein CASSLSPRGARTDTQYF.

The V call is TRBV28, the J call TRBJ1-1, with no clear D. Germline V gives CDR1 MDHEN, CDR2 SYDVKM. This CDR3 comprises 13 residues. V was pared by 1 base and J by 6 bases, with 9 bases between. The CDR3 sequence: CASSLLGSAEAFF. Here the CDR3 DNA reads TGTGCCAGCAGTTTATTGGGGTCCGCTGAAGCTTTCTTT.